The clone carrying this T cell receptor beta chain has at least ten counts. This sample is part of a study of neurological immune-mediated disorders. 5'RACE employing 10-nucleotide random UMIs yielded the cDNA. TCRdb re-called the 5' RACE reads with MiXCR, one entry per CDR3 protein. The sample holds about 24,000 distinct CDR3 sequences; about an eighth are singletons and the top ten take roughly 17%. V was pared by 5 bases and J by 4 bases, with 3 bases of the junction left unmatched. In germline, CDR1 is SNHLY, CDR2 FYNNEI. This CDR3 has 14 residues. The source material was PBMCs. The sequence derives from a woman aged 40 to 55 with HTLV-1-associated myelopathy (HAM/TSP). This chain links TRBV2 with TRBJ2-5, with TRBD1 identical over 11 bases. This CDR3 is CASSKDRGPETQYF. The CDR3 DNA sequence: TGTGCCAGCAGTAAGGACAGGGGGCCAGAGACCCAGTACTTC.